Below are 25 T cell receptor beta chains sequenced from a single sample in a study of blood T cell repertoires in COVID-19. Sequencing used immunoSEQ multiplex PCR; TCRdb keeps in-frame clones, though not all of them. The sample yields some 340,000 clones, approximately 91% seen once. Sequences were obtained from PBMCs or T cells enriched from blood (not recorded which). The receptors shown here come from a woman in her thirties who had been exposed to COVID-19.

This sequence joins TRBV27 and TRBJ1-2, with 7 bases lining up with TRBD1. The V gene end was trimmed by 0 bases and the J gene end by 8 bases; junction bases not matched to a gene: 12. Germline-derived CDR1 and CDR2 are MNHEY and SMNVEV (reference sequence). This CDR3 has 16 amino acids. CDR3 residues: CASSLSIRGRLIGYTF. DNA of the CDR3: TGTGCCAGCAGTTTATCGATAAGGGGGCGCCTTATCGGCTACACCTTC.

This rearrangement joins TRBV2 to TRBJ2-5, with 8 bases that match TRBD2. The germline CDR1 and CDR2 sequences are SNHLY and FYNNEI. Trimming took 8 bases from V and 2 from J; bases not matched to a gene: 13. CDR3 length equals 16 residues. The DNA of the CDR3 is TGTGCCAGCCCCTCCCGGGCGCTAGCGGGTCAAGAGACCCAGTACTTC. Protein product: CASPSRALAGQETQYF.

The chain employs TRBV6-5 and TRBJ1-3; D perhaps matches TRBD1 (5 bases). The CDR3 loop spans 15 amino acids. Trimming shortened V by 2 bases and J by 2 bases, and 10 bases separated the two germline ends. CDR1 MNHEY and CDR2 SVGAGI come from the germline V gene. The chain's CDR3 is CASSYRTGPGNTIYF. CDR3 coding DNA: TGTGCCAGCAGTTACCGAACAGGTCCTGGAAACACCATATATTTT.

The chain has TRBV5-4 and TRBJ2-7, with TRBD1 matching 9 bases. J was trimmed by 1 base and V by 2 bases; bases with no gene match: 4. The V gene's germline CDR1 is SGHNT and CDR2 YYREEE (reference sequence). This CDR3 comprises 15 residues. The CDR3 region is CASSFSGTGSYEQYF. The DNA for the CDR3 is TGTGCCAGCAGCTTTTCCGGGACAGGGTCCTACGAGCAGTACTTC.

This clone has just a few counts. The rearrangement links TRBV10-3 to TRBJ1-1; D is perhaps TRBD1 (6 bases). This CDR3 spans 14 amino acids. Between the trimmed V and J ends, which lost 2 bases and 0 bases, there was a span of 7 bases. In germline, CDR1 is ENHRY, CDR2 SYGVKD. The CDR3 region is CAISEAGVNTEAFF. Here the CDR3 DNA reads TGTGCCATCAGTGAGGCAGGGGTGAACACTGAAGCTTTCTTT.

This clone occurred a few times. The chain couples TRBV4-2 to TRBJ1-1; perhaps TRBD1 as D (5 bases). Germline V gene lookup returns CDR1 LGHNA and CDR2 YNFKEQ. The V end was cut by 0 bases, the J end by 0 bases, with 8 bases between. This CDR3 region has 15 residues. CDR3 DNA sequence: TGTGCCAGCAGCCAAGAGCAGGGTGTGAACACTGAAGCTTTCTTT. This sequence encodes CASSQEQGVNTEAFF.

This chain joins TRBV5-4 and TRBJ1-1, with no clear D. The V gene's germline CDR1 is SGHNT and CDR2 YYREEE (reference sequence). The CDR3 is 14 amino acids. V lost 6 bases and J 0 bases, leaving 12 bases between the germline ends. CDR3 in DNA: TGTGCCAGCACCCCTCGCGGAATGAACACTGAAGCTTTCTTT. It is translated as CASTPRGMNTEAFF. The entire variable domain, with the rest obtained from reference TRBV5-4 and TRBJ1-1, is as follows: ETGVTQSPTHLIKTRGQQVTLRCSSQSGHNTVSWYQQALGQGPQFIFQYYREEENGRGNFPPRFSGLQFPNYSSELNVNALELDDSALYLCASTPRGMNTEAFFGQGTRLTVV.

The count of this clone is one. V is TRBV19 and J is TRBJ1-5; 8 bases agree with TRBD1. Germline V gene sequence: CDR1 LNHDA, CDR2 SQIVND (reference sequence). The CDR3 has 14 amino acids. J was trimmed by 0 bases and V by 7 bases; bases with no gene match: 2. The CDR3 loop is CASTDRDSNQPQHF. The CDR3 DNA is TGTGCCAGTACGGACAGGGATAGCAATCAGCCCCAGCATTTT.

J is TRBJ2-2 and V is TRBV7-6, with 7 positions matching TRBD2. V shed 1 base and J 2 bases; nucleotides not matched to a gene: 7. The CDR3 spans 17 residues. Germline CDR1 is SGHVS and CDR2 is FNYEAQ. The CDR3 spells CASSLGPRGGNTGELFF. The CDR3 region has the DNA TGTGCCAGCAGCTTAGGCCCGCGCGGGGGAAACACCGGGGAGCTGTTTTTT. The complete variable domain, with remaining parts taken from reference TRBV7-6 and TRBJ2-2, reads GAGVSQSPRYKVTKRGQDVALRCDPISGHVSLYWYRQALGQGPEFLTYFNYEAQQDKSGLPNDRFSAERPEGSISTLTIQRTEQRDSAMYRCASSLGPRGGNTGELFFGEGSRLTVL.

This chain links TRBV5-4 with TRBJ2-3, with 10 bases fitting TRBD2. CDR1 SGHNT and CDR2 YYREEE come from the germline V gene (reference sequence). Trimming at V came to 5 bases and at J to 4 bases, leaving 10 bases not matched to a gene. This CDR3 is built from 16 residues. The CDR3 region is CASRDPGTSDPDTQYF. DNA for the CDR3: TGTGCCAGCAGGGATCCCGGGACTAGCGACCCAGATACGCAGTATTTT.

J is TRBJ1-1 and V is TRBV5-4; D is uncertain. CDR1 is SGHNT, CDR2 YYREEE, per germline (reference sequence). This CDR3 region has 14 residues. Trimming pared 2 bases from V and 3 bases from J, leaving 11 bases between. CDR3 coding DNA: TGTGCCAGCAGCTTCCCGGGGAGGGACACTGAAGCTTTCTTT. This sequence encodes CASSFPGRDTEAFF.

This rearrangement joins TRBV19 to TRBJ2-5, with 10 nucleotides matching TRBD2. V gave up 7 bases and J gave up 3 bases; unmatched junction bases: 11. This CDR3 is 16 amino acids long. Germline-derived CDR1 and CDR2 are LNHDA and SQIVND (reference sequence). Written as DNA, the CDR3 is TGTGCCAGTACCCGGACCCTTACTAGCGGGGAAGAGACCCAGTACTTC. Residues: CASTRTLTSGEETQYF.

Written as DNA, the CDR3 is TGTGCCAGCACGGGACAGTATGGCTACACCTTC. It encodes CASTGQYGYTF. The chain employs TRBV18 and TRBJ1-2; 7 nucleotides match TRBD1. The ends lost 8 bases at V and 5 bases at J; junction bases unmatched: 2. The CDR3 is 11 amino acids. Germline V gene sequence: CDR1 KGHSH, CDR2 LQKENI.

This clone was observed a single time. This chain links TRBV5-6 with TRBJ2-7, with a tentative D call TRBD2 (7 bases). CDR3 size: 15 residues. Germline assignment: CDR1 SGHDT and CDR2 YYEEEE. V gave up 2 bases and J gave up 2 bases, with 14 bases separating them. The CDR3 DNA is TGTGCCAGCAGCTTCGCGACGGGGGGCCCCTACGAGCAGTACTTC. Translating gives CASSFATGGPYEQYF.

This clone was seen a single time. The chain uses TRBV25-1 and TRBJ1-6, with D possibly matching TRBD1 (5 bases). This CDR3 is built from 18 residues. Deletions cut 4 bases from V and 9 bases from J, with 25 bases between. CDR1 and CDR2 from the germline V gene are MGHDK and SYGVNS. CDR3 nucleotide sequence: TGTGCCAGCAGTGCCTTCCGGGGGTCGGGGCTCCGACTTTCACCCCTCCACTTT. Translated: CASSAFRGSGLRLSPLHF.

V usage is TRBV30 and J usage is TRBJ1-6, with 7 bases lining up with TRBD1. The CDR3 is made up of 14 amino acids. V trimming: 2 bases; J trimming: 6 bases; junction bases outside the gene matches: 4. The germline V gene has CDR1 GTSNPN and CDR2 SVGIG (reference sequence). The CDR3 loop is CAWSLAGGNSPLHF. The CDR3 DNA is TGTGCCTGGAGTCTCGCAGGGGGTAATTCACCCCTCCACTTT.

The sample holds one count of this clone. The chain links TRBV27 to TRBJ2-7; the D gene is possibly TRBD1 (6 bases). The CDR3 covers 14 residues. The V gene lost 4 bases and the J gene lost 2 bases, with 12 bases spanning the gap. Germline V CDR1 and CDR2: MNHEY, SMNVEV (reference sequence). The CDR3 protein is CASSYWTATYEQYF. CDR3 DNA: TGTGCCAGCAGTTATTGGACAGCTACCTACGAGCAGTACTTC.

The chain recombines TRBV20-1 with TRBJ1-5; unclear D gene. The CDR3 runs 13 residues. The ends were cut back, 3 bases at V and 2 bases at J, with 8 bases in the middle. CDR1 and CDR2 from the germline V gene are DFQATT and SNEGSKA (reference sequence). CDR3 amino acids: CSASERRNQPQHF. CDR3 coding DNA: TGCAGTGCTAGTGAGAGGCGCAATCAGCCCCAGCATTTT.

The rearrangement joins TRBV15 to TRBJ2-2; no clear D gene. V shed 4 bases and J shed 1 base, with 10 bases lying between them. The CDR3 runs 15 residues. Germline-derived CDR1 and CDR2 are LNHNV and YYDKDF (reference sequence). CDR3: CATSTPELNTGELFF. The CDR3 DNA is TGTGCCACCAGCACACCCGAACTGAACACCGGGGAGCTGTTTTTT. The whole variable domain, remainder taken from reference TRBV15 and TRBJ2-2, is DAMVIQNPRYQVTQFGKPVTLSCSQTLNHNVMYWYQQKSSQAPKLLFHYYDKDFNNEADTPDNFQSRRPNTSFCFLDIRSPGLGDTAMYLCATSTPELNTGELFFGEGSRLTVL.

The chain combines TRBV7-8 with TRBJ1-4; 11 nucleotides align to TRBD1. This CDR3 is built from 14 residues. Germline CDR1 reads SGHVS; CDR2 reads FQNEAQ. Trimming cost V 5 bases and J 7 bases; bases outside gene matches: 3. The CDR3 loop reads CASSAGTGGEKLFF. The CDR3 coding sequence is TGTGCCAGCAGCGCGGGGACAGGGGGTGAAAAACTGTTTTTT.

A few counts support this clone. The rearrangement links TRBV6-2 or TRBV6-3 to TRBJ2-3, with 10 positions matching TRBD1. With 2 bases clipped from V and 5 bases from J, the junction kept 1 base outside the gene matches. This CDR3 contains 14 residues. Germline V gene sequence: CDR1 MNHEY, CDR2 SVGEGT. The CDR3 coding sequence is TGTGCCAGCAGTTACCGGGACAGGGGAGATACGCAGTATTTT. Translation gives CASSYRDRGDTQYF.

This chain joins TRBV5-1 and TRBJ1-2; 8 positions match TRBD1. The CDR3 is 14 amino acids. Germline assignment: CDR1 SGHRS and CDR2 YFSETQ. The V gene end was trimmed by 1 base and the J gene end by 4 bases; junction bases not matched to a gene: 3. This CDR3 is CASSLPGGVYGYTF. DNA of the CDR3: TGCGCCAGCAGCTTGCCAGGGGGCGTCTATGGCTACACCTTC.

The chain has TRBV3-1 (or the pseudogene TRBV3-2) and TRBJ1-4, with 9 bases lining up with TRBD1. The CDR3 sequence is 15 residues long. After removal of 5 bases from V and 4 bases from J, the junction contained 5 bases not matched to a gene. Germline CDR1 LGHDT, CDR2 YNNKEL (reference sequence). CDR3 residues: CASSSQGAGNEKLFF. The DNA for the CDR3 is TGTGCCAGCAGCTCACAGGGGGCCGGTAATGAAAAACTGTTTTTT.

Comments on this clone: Other nucleotide sequences in the sample specify the same CDR3. The rearrangement uses TRBV9 and TRBJ1-2; TRBD1 matches 10 bases. V was pared by 5 bases and J by 3 bases, with 4 bases of the junction left unmatched. This CDR3 is 14 amino acids long. Germline CDR1 is SGDLS and CDR2 is YYNGEE. The CDR3 protein is CASSAGTGDYGYTF. CDR3 sequence (DNA): TGTGCCAGCAGTGCCGGGACAGGGGACTATGGCTACACCTTC.

V is TRBV30 and J is TRBJ1-2; perhaps TRBD1 as D (5 bases). Per the germline V gene, CDR1 is GTSNPN and CDR2 is SVGIG (reference sequence). V was cut by 3 bases and J by 2 bases, with 10 bases left in between. CDR3 length: 13 amino acids. The CDR3 DNA reads as TGTGCCTGGAGCCCGACAGAAAACTATGGCTACACCTTC. It is translated as CAWSPTENYGYTF.